This T cell receptor beta chain was sequenced during a study of regulatory T cells in long-lasting Graves disease (dated by TCRdb to about 2021). Concerning the study at large: Persistent Graves' disease was defined as persistently positive TSH receptor autoantibodies together with antithyroid drug treatment for over 5 years. This study used TCR sequencing and RNA sequencing of peripheral blood to compare persistent Graves' disease patients against newly diagnosed Graves' disease patients. The study took place in China and was registered as a clinical trial. TCR sequencing covered some 13 persistent and around 20 newly diagnosed Graves' disease patients, 33 samples in total. Antithyroid drugs had been taken for about 10.3 years on average by persistent Graves' disease patients in the clinical cohort. Overall study results and their limits: Compared with newly diagnosed patients, persistent Graves' disease patients had lower TCR Shannon entropy and fewer highly expanded clones, which suggests clonal expansion. Preferential use of TRBV28, TRBJ1-2 and TRBJ2-5 was observed in persistent disease, whereas TRBV20-1 and TRBJ2-1 were favored in newly diagnosed disease. The authors noted that the small sample size was a limitation that may lower accuracy. Sequencing and analysis were limited to the TCR beta chain. Persistent patients shared more public clonotypes among themselves (around 3,000) than newly diagnosed patients did (more than 950). Because the primary lesion, thyroid tissue, could not be accessed, the study looked at peripheral blood alone.

The time point label on this specimen signifies: persistent/refractory GD, antithyroid drugs over 5 years with positive TRAb. For both TCR sequencing and RNA sequencing, RNA was extracted from PBMCs using TRIzol. The diagnosis of Graves' disease followed American Thyroid Association guidelines. The patients came from an endocrinology department in Xi'an, China. From each patient, about 8.9 milliliters of peripheral blood was collected into an EDTA anticoagulant tube. Ficoll Paque Plus density gradient separation was used to isolate PBMCs, and no further T cell sorting was performed. An Agilent 2100 Bioanalyzer and agarose gel were used to check RNA quality, and a NanoDrop 2000 was used to measure RNA concentration. The protocol used for the library was multiplex PCR. Reads for this sample came from an Illumina HiSeq 4000. iRepertoire HTBI primers and Arm-PCR amplification of CDR3 regions were used to construct TCR beta libraries. PCR products were gel purified before sequencing. In the original analysis: Gene usage analysis of CDR3 amino acid clonotypes relied on the approximately 60 TRBV and 12 to 15 TRBJ segments identified across samples. COPE and FqMerger were used to merge the filtered high-quality paired reads into contigs. Contigs were aligned with BLAST to IMGT TRBV, TRBD and TRBJ reference genes, and CDR3 was defined per IMGT. Highly expanded clones were defined as clonotypes with a frequency above 0.1%. Shannon entropy served as the measure of repertoire diversity, while the Gini coefficient captured V-J evenness. Public clonotypes were defined as clonotypes shared by more than one individual. The public reads were reprocessed in TCRdb via fastp at Q25 and MiXCR, keeping in-frame beta chains. Rows are unified per CDR3 protein, each entry keeping the most common DNA and genes. V and J calls and clone size were set by TCRdb, not the authors. The sample records 700,000 or so distinct CDR3 sequences, around 32% of which are singletons. The ten largest clones take up under 50% of the sample.

This clonotype showed up just a few times. Its antigen target is currently unknown. No base qualities exist here, and no much larger clone lies one base off it. From its cysteine to its phenylalanine, the CDR3 spans 15 amino acids. This entry keeps only the CDR3 DNA: 45 bases, framed from base 1. The germline V gene provides CDR1 MNHGY and CDR2 SVAAGI. Compared with germline, V lacks 4 bases and J lacks 6 bases; bases without a gene match: 6. The sample was peripheral blood mononuclear cells (PBMCs), taken when the disease was refractory, from a patient treated with antithyroid drugs. The rearrangement joined TRBV6-9 to TRBJ1-5; 10 central nucleotides agree with TRBD1. This clonotype was obtained from a female donor with Graves disease. The DNA reads TGTGCCAGCAGTTTGGGACAGGGGATTTCTCAGCCCCAGCATTTT. It translates as CASSLGQGISQPQHF.